This TCR beta chain emerged from a study of lymphopenia after photon versus proton radiotherapy. Concerning this clone itself: The antigen is undetermined.

Libraries were prepared by immunoSEQ multiplex PCR; TCRdb keeps only in-frame clonotypes and omits some of them. The sample carries about 39,000 clones, roughly nine tenths recorded once. General study results and limits: Relative stability marked proton patients; photon patients lost diversity and naive cells.

The CDR3 has 16 amino acids. Germline V gives CDR1 WNHNN, CDR2 SYGVQD (reference sequence). The germline V and J ends were trimmed by 2 bases and 4 bases, with 17 bases remaining between them. This clonotype originated in a man between 60 and 75 years old with cholangiocarcinoma. This chain connects TRBV10-1 to TRBJ1-1, with D uncertain. This sample comprised peripheral blood, obtained from a patient treated with photon-based radiotherapy. The CDR3 loop reads CASSEHGIELGTEAFF. DNA of the CDR3: TGCGCCAGCAGTGAGCACGGAATCGAGTTGGGCACTGAAGCTTTCTTT.